One and the same sample provided the 24 T cell receptor beta chains below, sequenced in a study of long-term antiretroviral therapy in people with HIV. Sequencing relied on immunoSEQ assay v3.0, run at survey level. Method: immunoSEQ multiplex PCR; TCRdb's copy keeps in-frame clones and lacks some. The data hold over 30,000 clones, with more than 95% observed a single time. The material was unsorted PBMCs, obtained 6.9 years after starting antiretroviral therapy. These receptors all come from a man aged 30 to 45 with HIV.

This chain links TRBV6-5 with TRBJ1-2; 9 positions agree with TRBD1. The CDR3 is 15 residues long. Germline V gene sequence: CDR1 MNHEY, CDR2 SVGAGI. With V trimmed by 7 bases and J by 2 bases, 8 bases remained unmatched. Here the CDR3 DNA reads TGTGCCAGCACCACCTTGGGACAGGGAAACTATGGCTACACCTTC. Its protein is CASTTLGQGNYGYTF.

The J gene is TRBJ2-2, the V gene TRBV9, with D possibly being TRBD1 (5 bases). CDR3 size: 14 residues. CDR1 is SGDLS and CDR2 is YYNGEE in the germline V gene. V lost 3 bases and J 6 bases, leaving 12 bases between the germline ends. DNA of the CDR3: TGTGCCAGCAGCGGGCAGGGTAGACCCGGGGAGCTGTTTTTT. Translating it yields CASSGQGRPGELFF.

CDR3 sequence (DNA): TGTGCCAGCAGTCTTAGGATAAACACTGAAGCTTTCTTT. Residues: CASSLRINTEAFF. This chain links TRBV6-1 with TRBJ1-1; no reliable D call. The CDR3 is 13 residues long. Germline V lookup: CDR1 MNHNS, CDR2 SASEGT. Trimming left V 5 bases short and J 2 bases short, with 9 bases between.

This sequence joins TRBV9 and TRBJ1-2, with D perhaps matching TRBD1 (6 bases). Between the trimmed V and J ends, which lost 0 bases and 2 bases, there was a span of 11 bases. Germline CDR1 reads SGDLS; CDR2 reads YYNGEE. The CDR3 has 15 residues. CDR3 nucleotides: TGTGCCAGCAGCGTAGATACAGGGCTCAACTATGGCTACACCTTC. This translates into CASSVDTGLNYGYTF.

The rearrangement links TRBV5-1 to TRBJ1-2, with 8 bases fitting TRBD1. There are 16 residues in the CDR3. Trimming removed 7 bases from V and 4 bases from J; junction bases left unmatched: 15. Looked up from germline, CDR1 is SGHRS and CDR2 is YFSETQ. The CDR3 loop is CASSHADRAIVYGYTF. The CDR3 region has the DNA TGCGCCAGCTCACATGCGGACAGGGCGATCGTCTATGGCTACACCTTC.

The rearrangement uses TRBV6-5 and TRBJ2-3; no clear D. CDR3 length: 14 residues. Deletions cut 0 bases from V and 2 bases from J, with 6 bases between. Germline V lookup: CDR1 MNHEY, CDR2 SVGAGI. The CDR3 loop is CASSYSGDTDTQYF. In DNA form, the CDR3 reads TGTGCCAGCAGTTACTCCGGTGACACAGATACGCAGTATTTT.

The chain employs TRBV2 and TRBJ1-1; a weak D match, TRBD1 (6 bases). Between the trimmed V and J ends, which lost 6 bases and 5 bases, there was a span of 19 bases. This CDR3 contains 15 residues. Germline V gene lookup returns CDR1 SNHLY and CDR2 FYNNEI. Written as DNA, the CDR3 is TGTGCCAGCAGGGGGGCCGAAGGAGGTTGGACTGAAGCTTTCTTT. Translating gives CASRGAEGGWTEAFF.

The V call is TRBV19, the J call TRBJ1-3, with D perhaps matching TRBD1 (5 bases). Trimming left V 10 bases short and J 0 bases short, with 13 bases between. The V gene's germline CDR1 is LNHDA and CDR2 SQIVND (reference sequence). The CDR3 contains 14 residues. The CDR3 nucleotides read TGTGCCACCATCTCCGGGGGCTCTGGAAACACCATATATTTT. It codes for CATISGGSGNTIYF.

The chain recombines TRBV6-1 with TRBJ2-7, with TRBD1 identical over 8 bases. The CDR3 covers 14 residues. Trimming at V came to 8 bases and at J to 2 bases, leaving 8 bases not matched to a gene. Germline V lookup: CDR1 MNHNS, CDR2 SASEGT. This CDR3 is CASRRWTGPYEQYF. CDR3 sequence (DNA): TGTGCCAGCCGAAGGTGGACAGGGCCCTACGAGCAGTACTTC.

The chain is built from TRBV19 and TRBJ2-2; 7 bases fit TRBD2. The V gene end was trimmed by 4 bases and the J gene end by 0 bases; junction bases not matched to a gene: 2. CDR1 and CDR2 from the germline V gene are LNHDA and SQIVND (reference sequence). The CDR3 length is 15 residues. CDR3 protein: CASSRGGPNTGELFF. For the CDR3, the DNA is TGTGCCAGTAGTAGGGGGGGACCGAACACCGGGGAGCTGTTTTTT. The full variable domain, rest sourced from reference TRBV19 and TRBJ2-2, is DGGITQSPKYLFRKEGQNVTLSCEQNLNHDAMYWYRQDPGQGLRLIYYSQIVNDFQKGDIAEGYSVSREKKESFPLTVTSAQKNPTAFYLCASSRGGPNTGELFFGEGSRLTVL.

The CDR3, as DNA: TGCAGCGTTAATGGGGGACAAGAGACCCAGTACTTC. Protein product: CSVNGGQETQYF. The genes are TRBV29-1 and TRBJ2-5; either TRBD1 or TRBD2 may fit D (5 bases each). The CDR3 extends over 12 amino acids. CDR1 is SQVTM and CDR2 is ANQGSEA in the germline V gene. V lost 5 bases and J lost 2, with 9 bases in between.

The chain has TRBV5-4 and TRBJ2-7; 10 bases line up with TRBD1. V dropped 0 bases and J dropped 3; count of bases not matched to a gene: 0. CDR1 is SGHNT, CDR2 YYREEE, per germline (reference sequence). The CDR3 has 14 residues. CDR3: CASSLGDRGYEQYF. The CDR3 DNA reads TGTGCCAGCAGCTTGGGGGACAGGGGCTACGAGCAGTACTTC.

A single count supports this clone. CDR3 in amino acids: CATSRVGLGAETQYF. DNA for the CDR3: TGTGCCACCAGCAGAGTGGGACTAGGCGCTGAGACCCAGTACTTC. The chain has TRBV15 and TRBJ2-5, with 8 bases that match TRBD2. The CDR3 loop spans 15 amino acids. Germline-derived CDR1 and CDR2 are LNHNV and YYDKDF (reference sequence). V lost 1 base and J lost 5; bases outside the gene matches: 6.

The rearrangement links TRBV19 to TRBJ2-5, with 9 bases that match TRBD2. V trimming: 3 bases; J trimming: 4 bases; junction bases outside the gene matches: 3. The CDR3 loop spans 14 amino acids. CDR1 is LNHDA, CDR2 SQIVND, per germline (reference sequence). This CDR3 reads CASSMVAGVETQYF. The CDR3 nucleotides are TGTGCCAGTAGTATGGTAGCGGGGGTAGAGACCCAGTACTTC. The whole variable domain, filled in from reference TRBV19 and TRBJ2-5, reads DGGITQSPKYLFRKEGQNVTLSCEQNLNHDAMYWYRQDPGQGLRLIYYSQIVNDFQKGDIAEGYSVSREKKESFPLTVTSAQKNPTAFYLCASSMVAGVETQYFGPGTRLLVL.

Only one count was recorded for this clone. V is TRBV11-1 and J is TRBJ2-1; D may match TRBD1 or TRBD2 (5 bases each). This CDR3 spans 15 amino acids. V dropped 2 bases and J dropped 8 bases, with 16 bases sitting between them. Germline V lookup: CDR1 SGHAT, CDR2 FQDESV (reference sequence). The chain's CDR3 is CASSLNWGSRDEQFF. The CDR3 DNA sequence: TGTGCCAGCAGCTTAAACTGGGGGAGTAGAGATGAGCAGTTCTTC.

This sequence joins TRBV9 and TRBJ1-3; maybe TRBD1 (5 bases). The CDR3 consists of 13 residues. Germline assignment: CDR1 SGDLS and CDR2 YYNGEE. V was pared by 7 bases and J by 8 bases, with 16 bases between. CDR3 in amino acids: CASEAQGGDTIYF. The CDR3 bases are TGTGCCAGCGAGGCCCAGGGCGGAGACACCATATATTTT.

The chain is built from TRBV7-8 and TRBJ1-2; TRBD1 matches at 7 bases. With V trimmed by 5 bases and J by 5 bases, 14 bases remained unmatched. Germline V lookup: CDR1 SGHVS, CDR2 FQNEAQ. This CDR3 is built from 16 residues. The CDR3 region is CASSPTLTGTKYGYTF. CDR3 nucleotides: TGTGCCAGCAGCCCCACGCTGACAGGGACAAAATATGGCTACACCTTC.

This rearrangement joins TRBV7-2 to TRBJ2-1, with a weak D call TRBD2 (7 bases). This CDR3 is 13 amino acids long. V was pared by 9 bases and J by 2 bases, with 11 bases between. The V gene's germline CDR1 is SGHTA and CDR2 FQGNSA. The CDR3 DNA follows: TGTGCCAGTAGGGGGGGGGCCTACAATGAGCAGTTCTTC. It is translated as CASRGGAYNEQFF.

The gene calls are TRBV13 and TRBJ1-3, with a possible D match to TRBD1 (5 bases). This CDR3 is built from 18 residues. Germline loops: CDR1 PRHDT, CDR2 FYEKMQ (reference sequence). Between the trimmed V and J ends, which lost 2 bases and 1 base, there was a span of 18 bases. CDR3 bases: TGTGCCAGCAGCTTAAGTCAAAGTTTTTCAGGGTCTGGAAACACCATATATTTT. Translation: CASSLSQSFSGSGNTIYF.

The V call is TRBV11-2, the J call TRBJ1-4, with D possibly matching TRBD1 (6 bases). In germline, CDR1 is SGHAT, CDR2 FQNNGV. V was shortened by 5 bases and J by 3 bases, with 16 bases between the two germline ends. This CDR3 is built from 16 residues. DNA for the CDR3: TGTGCCAGCAGCCCGGGGGCGGACGGAGCTAATGAAAAACTGTTTTTT. It yields the protein CASSPGADGANEKLFF.

In DNA, the CDR3 is TGCAGCGTTGCTGTAAGGGGAAGCGGCGGGGAAGCTTTCTTT. As protein: CSVAVRGSGGEAFF. The chain couples TRBV29-1 to TRBJ1-1, with TRBD1 as a possible D gene (5 bases). The CDR3 totals 14 residues. V lost 4 bases, J lost 8 bases, and 20 bases lay in between. Germline loops: CDR1 SQVTM, CDR2 ANQGSEA.

The chain employs TRBV18 and TRBJ1-1; 9 bases fit TRBD1. CDR3 length: 15 amino acids. Losses at the gene ends were 5 bases for V and 5 bases for J; bases not matched to a gene: 9. Germline assignment: CDR1 KGHSH and CDR2 LQKENI. DNA for the CDR3: TGTGCCAGCTCATTCCACAGGGGGCTCGGGACTGAAGCTTTCTTT. The encoded protein is CASSFHRGLGTEAFF.

V gene TRBV5-1 combines with J gene TRBJ1-1; D call uncertain. This CDR3 spans 15 amino acids. V was clipped by 3 bases and J by 0 bases, with 12 bases between them. Germline CDR1 is SGHRS and CDR2 is YFSETQ. CDR3 coding DNA: TGCGCCAGCAGCTCCAATATATTCATGAACACTGAAGCTTTCTTT. This gives the protein CASSSNIFMNTEAFF.

The rearrangement joins TRBV6-5 to TRBJ2-7; 11 nucleotides line up with TRBD2. Trimming took 6 bases from V and 0 from J; bases not matched to a gene: 4. The CDR3 is made up of 15 amino acids. Germline-derived CDR1 and CDR2 are MNHEY and SVGAGI. This CDR3 reads CASSRTSGLSYEQYF. CDR3 bases: TGTGCCAGCAGCCGGACTAGCGGGCTCTCCTACGAGCAGTACTTC.